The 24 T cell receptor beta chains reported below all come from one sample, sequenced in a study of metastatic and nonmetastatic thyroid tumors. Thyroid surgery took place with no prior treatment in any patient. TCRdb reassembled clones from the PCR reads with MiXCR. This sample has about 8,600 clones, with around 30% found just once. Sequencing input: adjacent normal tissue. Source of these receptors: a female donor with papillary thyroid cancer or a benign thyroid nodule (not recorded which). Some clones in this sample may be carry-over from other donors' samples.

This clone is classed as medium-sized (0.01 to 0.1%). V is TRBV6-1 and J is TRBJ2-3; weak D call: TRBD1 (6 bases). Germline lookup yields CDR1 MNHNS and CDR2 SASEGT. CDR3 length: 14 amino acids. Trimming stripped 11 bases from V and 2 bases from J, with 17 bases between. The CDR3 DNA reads TGTGCCGGGGGAAGAGGGGGAGACACAGATACGCAGTATTTT. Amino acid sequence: CAGGRGGDTDTQYF.

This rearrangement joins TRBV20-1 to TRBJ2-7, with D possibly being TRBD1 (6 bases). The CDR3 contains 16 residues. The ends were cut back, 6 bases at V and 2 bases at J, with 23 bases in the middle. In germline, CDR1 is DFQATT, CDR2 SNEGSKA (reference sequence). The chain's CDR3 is CSALIPEGELAYEQYF. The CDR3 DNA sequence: TGCAGTGCACTAATACCCGAGGGGGAACTAGCCTACGAGCAGTACTTC.

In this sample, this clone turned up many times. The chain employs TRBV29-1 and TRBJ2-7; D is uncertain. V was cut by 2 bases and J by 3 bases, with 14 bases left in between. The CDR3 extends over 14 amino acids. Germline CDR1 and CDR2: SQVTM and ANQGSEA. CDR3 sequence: CSVEIPDGLYEQYF. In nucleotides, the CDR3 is TGCAGCGTTGAAATCCCGGACGGGCTCTACGAGCAGTACTTC.

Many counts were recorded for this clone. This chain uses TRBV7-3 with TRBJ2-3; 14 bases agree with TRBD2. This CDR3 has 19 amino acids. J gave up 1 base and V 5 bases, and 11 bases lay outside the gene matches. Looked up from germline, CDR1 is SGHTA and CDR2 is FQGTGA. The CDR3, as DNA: TGTGCCAGCAGCAAGGGACTAGCGGGGGACTTTGGGGGCACAGATACGCAGTATTTT. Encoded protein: CASSKGLAGDFGGTDTQYF.

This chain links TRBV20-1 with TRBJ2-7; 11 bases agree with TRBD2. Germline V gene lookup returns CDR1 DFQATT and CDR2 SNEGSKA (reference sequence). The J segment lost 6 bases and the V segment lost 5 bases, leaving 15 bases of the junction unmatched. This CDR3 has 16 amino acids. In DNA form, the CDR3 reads TGCAGTGCTCCCGGTAGAGGGCTAGCGGGAGGTCTCGAGCAGTACTTC. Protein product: CSAPGRGLAGGLEQYF.

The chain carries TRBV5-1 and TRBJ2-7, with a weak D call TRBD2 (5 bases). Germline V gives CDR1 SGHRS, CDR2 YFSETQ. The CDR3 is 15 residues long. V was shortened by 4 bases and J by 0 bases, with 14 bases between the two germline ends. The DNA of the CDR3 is TGCGCCAGCAGCCTGGGAGTTCAGAGCTCCTACGAGCAGTACTTC. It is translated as CASSLGVQSSYEQYF. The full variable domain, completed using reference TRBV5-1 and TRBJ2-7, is KAGVTQTPRYLIKTRGQQVTLSCSPISGHRSVSWYQQTPGQGLQFLFEYFSETQRNKGNFPGRFSGRQFSNSRSEMNVSTLELGDSALYLCASSLGVQSSYEQYFGPGTRLTVT.

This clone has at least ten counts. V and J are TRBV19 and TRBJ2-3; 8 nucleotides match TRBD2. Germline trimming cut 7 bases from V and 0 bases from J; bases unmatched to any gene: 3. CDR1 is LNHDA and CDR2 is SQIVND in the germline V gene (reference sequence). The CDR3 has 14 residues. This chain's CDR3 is CASKSGRSTDTQYF. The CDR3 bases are TGTGCCAGTAAGAGCGGGAGAAGCACAGATACGCAGTATTTT. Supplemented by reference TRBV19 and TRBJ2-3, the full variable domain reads DGGITQSPKYLFRKEGQNVTLSCEQNLNHDAMYWYRQDPGQGLRLIYYSQIVNDFQKGDIAEGYSVSREKKESFPLTVTSAQKNPTAFYLCASKSGRSTDTQYFGPGTRLTVL.

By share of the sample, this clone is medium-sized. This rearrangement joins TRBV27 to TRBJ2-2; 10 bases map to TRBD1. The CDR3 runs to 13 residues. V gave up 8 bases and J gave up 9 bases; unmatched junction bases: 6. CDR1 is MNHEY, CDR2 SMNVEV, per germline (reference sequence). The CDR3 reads CASGSDRGRELFF. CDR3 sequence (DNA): TGTGCCAGCGGTTCCGACAGGGGGCGGGAGCTGTTTTTT.

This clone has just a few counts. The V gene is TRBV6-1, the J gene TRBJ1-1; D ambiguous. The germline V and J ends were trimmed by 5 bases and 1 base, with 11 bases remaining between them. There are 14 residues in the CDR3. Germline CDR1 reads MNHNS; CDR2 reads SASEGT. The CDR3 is CASSRTLANTEAFF. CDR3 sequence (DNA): TGTGCCAGCAGTCGGACTCTTGCGAACACTGAAGCTTTCTTT.

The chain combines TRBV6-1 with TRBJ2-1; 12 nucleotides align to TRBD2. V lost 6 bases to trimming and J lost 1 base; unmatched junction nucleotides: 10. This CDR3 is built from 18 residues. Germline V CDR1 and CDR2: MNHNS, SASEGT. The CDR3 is CASSHPTSGSTSYNEQFF. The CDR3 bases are TGTGCCAGCAGCCATCCGACTAGCGGGAGTACTTCCTACAATGAGCAGTTCTTC.

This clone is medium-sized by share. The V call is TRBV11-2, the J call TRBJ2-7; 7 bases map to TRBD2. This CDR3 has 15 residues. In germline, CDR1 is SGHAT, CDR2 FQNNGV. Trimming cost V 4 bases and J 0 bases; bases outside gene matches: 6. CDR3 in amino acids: CASSSLASSSYEQYF. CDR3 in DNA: TGTGCCAGCAGCTCACTAGCGTCGAGCTCCTACGAGCAGTACTTC.

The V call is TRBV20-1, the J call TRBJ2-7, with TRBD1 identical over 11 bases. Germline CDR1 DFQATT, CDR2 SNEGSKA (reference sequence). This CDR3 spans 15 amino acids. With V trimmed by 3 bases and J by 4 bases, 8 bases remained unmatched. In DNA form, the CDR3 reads TGCAGTGCTAGGAGGGACAGGGGGAATTTATACGAGCAGTACTTC. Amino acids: CSARRDRGNLYEQYF.

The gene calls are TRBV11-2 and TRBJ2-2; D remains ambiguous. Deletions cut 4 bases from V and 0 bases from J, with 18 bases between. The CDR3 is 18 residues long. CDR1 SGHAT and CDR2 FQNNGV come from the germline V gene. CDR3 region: CASSYRFDFHANTGELFF. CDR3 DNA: TGTGCCAGCAGCTATAGATTTGACTTTCACGCGAACACCGGGGAGCTGTTTTTT.

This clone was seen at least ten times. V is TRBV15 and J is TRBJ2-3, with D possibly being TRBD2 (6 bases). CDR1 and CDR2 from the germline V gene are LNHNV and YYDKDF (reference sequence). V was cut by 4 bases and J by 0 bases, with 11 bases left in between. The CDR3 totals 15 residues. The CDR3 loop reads CATSKPSESTDTQYF. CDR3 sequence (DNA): TGTGCCACCAGCAAACCTAGCGAAAGCACAGATACGCAGTATTTT.

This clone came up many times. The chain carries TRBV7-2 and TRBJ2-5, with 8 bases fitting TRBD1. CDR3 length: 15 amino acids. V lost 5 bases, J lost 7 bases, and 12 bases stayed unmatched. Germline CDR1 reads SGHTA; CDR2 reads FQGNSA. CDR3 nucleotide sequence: TGTGCCAGCAGCCCAGGGGGCTGGGGAGGAGGGACCCAGTACTTC. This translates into CASSPGGWGGGTQYF.

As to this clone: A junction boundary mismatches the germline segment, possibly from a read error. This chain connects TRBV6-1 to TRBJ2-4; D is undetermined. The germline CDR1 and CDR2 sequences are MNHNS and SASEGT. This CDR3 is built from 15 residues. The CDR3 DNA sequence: TGTGCCAGCAGCGAAGCTGGGCATCGAAAAAACATTCAGTACTTC. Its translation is CASSEAGHRKNIQYF.

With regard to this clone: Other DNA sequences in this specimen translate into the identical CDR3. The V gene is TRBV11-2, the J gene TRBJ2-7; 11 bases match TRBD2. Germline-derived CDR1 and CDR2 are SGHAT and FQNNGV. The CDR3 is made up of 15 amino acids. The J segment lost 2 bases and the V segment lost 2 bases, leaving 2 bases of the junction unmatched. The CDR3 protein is CASSLLAGGTYEQYF. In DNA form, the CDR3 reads TGTGCCAGCAGCTTATTAGCGGGGGGGACCTACGAGCAGTACTTC.

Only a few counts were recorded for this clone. The CDR3 DNA reads TGTGCCAGCAGCCCCGGGAGAAACGACTCACCCCTCCACTTT. Translated, it gives CASSPGRNDSPLHF. The genes are TRBV12-3 or TRBV12-4 and TRBJ1-6; D gene uncertain. Trimming left V 6 bases short and J 10 bases short, with 16 bases between. The CDR3 is 14 amino acids.

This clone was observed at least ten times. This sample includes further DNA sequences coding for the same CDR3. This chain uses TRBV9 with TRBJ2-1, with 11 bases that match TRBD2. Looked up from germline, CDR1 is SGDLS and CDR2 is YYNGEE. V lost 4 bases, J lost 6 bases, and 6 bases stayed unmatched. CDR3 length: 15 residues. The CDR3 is CASSPWTSGSNEQFF. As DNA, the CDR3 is TGTGCCAGCAGCCCCTGGACTAGCGGGTCCAATGAGCAGTTCTTC.

The CDR3 DNA is TGTGCCAGCAGTTATAAATTTTCCAGCTCCTATAATTCACCCCTCCACTTT. Its translation is CASSYKFSSSYNSPLHF. The chain has TRBV6-2 or TRBV6-3 and TRBJ1-6; D is ambiguous. There are 17 residues in the CDR3. The germline gives CDR1 MNHEY, CDR2 SVGEGT. Trimming left V 3 bases short and J 0 bases short, with 12 bases between.

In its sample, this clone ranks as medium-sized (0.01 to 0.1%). CDR3 in amino acids: CASSPSLNNEQFF. The CDR3 nucleotides read TGTGCCAGCAGCCCAAGTCTTAACAATGAGCAGTTCTTC. V and J are TRBV7-3 and TRBJ2-1; D gene unclear. The CDR3 contains 13 residues. CDR1 SGHTA and CDR2 FQGTGA come from the germline V gene. V lost 5 bases to trimming and J lost 5 bases, with 10 bases between them.

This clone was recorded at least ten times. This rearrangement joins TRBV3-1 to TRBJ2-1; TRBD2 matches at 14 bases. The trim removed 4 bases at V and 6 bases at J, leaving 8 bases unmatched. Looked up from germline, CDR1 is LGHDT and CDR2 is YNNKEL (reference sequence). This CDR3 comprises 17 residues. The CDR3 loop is CASSLTSGRARFNEQFF. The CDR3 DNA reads TGTGCCAGCAGCCTGACTAGCGGGAGGGCCCGGTTCAATGAGCAGTTCTTC.

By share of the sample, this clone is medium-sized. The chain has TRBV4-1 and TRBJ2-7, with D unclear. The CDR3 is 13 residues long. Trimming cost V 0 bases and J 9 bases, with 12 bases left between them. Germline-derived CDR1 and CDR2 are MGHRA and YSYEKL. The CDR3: CASSQEVGQVQYF. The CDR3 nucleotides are TGCGCCAGCAGCCAAGAGGTAGGGCAGGTGCAGTACTTC.

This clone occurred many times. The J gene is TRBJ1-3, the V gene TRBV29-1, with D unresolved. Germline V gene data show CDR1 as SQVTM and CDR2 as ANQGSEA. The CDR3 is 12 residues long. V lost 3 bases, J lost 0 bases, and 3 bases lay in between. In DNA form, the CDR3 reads TGCAGCGTTGAGAGCTCTGGAAACACCATATATTTT. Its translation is CSVESSGNTIYF.